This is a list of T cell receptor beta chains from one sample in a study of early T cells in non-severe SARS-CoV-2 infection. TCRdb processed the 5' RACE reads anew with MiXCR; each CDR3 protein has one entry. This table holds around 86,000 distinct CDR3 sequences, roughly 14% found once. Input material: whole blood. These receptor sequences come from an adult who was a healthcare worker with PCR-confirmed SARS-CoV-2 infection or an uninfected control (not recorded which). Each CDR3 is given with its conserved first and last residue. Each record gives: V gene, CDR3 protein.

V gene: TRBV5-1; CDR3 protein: CASSWNTDTQYF
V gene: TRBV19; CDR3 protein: CASSRPPGELFF
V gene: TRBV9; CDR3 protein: CASSAGIGDWNYNEQFF
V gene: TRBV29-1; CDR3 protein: CSVEGTASGGRNNEQFF
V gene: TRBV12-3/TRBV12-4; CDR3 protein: CASSLVTEDGYTF
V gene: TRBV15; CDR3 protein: CATSRDEGVWDTDTQYF
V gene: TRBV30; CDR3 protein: CAWSVGVNTEAFF
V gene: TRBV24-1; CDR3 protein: CATSDYDEKLFF
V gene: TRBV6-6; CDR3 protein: CASSPTGPLGTIYF
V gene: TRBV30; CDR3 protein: CAWSVGISSGANVLTF
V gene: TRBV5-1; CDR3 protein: CASSSETGVNQPQHF
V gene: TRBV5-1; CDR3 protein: CASEAGSGETQYF
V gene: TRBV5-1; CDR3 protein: CASSSGGDYGYTF
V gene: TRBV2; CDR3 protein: CASTWTHSRSYNEQFF
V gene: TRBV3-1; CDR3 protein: CASSQASYGYTF
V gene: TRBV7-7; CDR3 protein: CASSPQGLQETQYF
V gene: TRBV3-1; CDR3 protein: CASSQGSLSGNTIYF
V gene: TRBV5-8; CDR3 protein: CASSLSAGSEKLFF
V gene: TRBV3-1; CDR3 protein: CASSQAGNNQPQHF
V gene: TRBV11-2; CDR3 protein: CASRPLGFKETQYF
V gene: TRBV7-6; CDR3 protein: CASTPISTVNTGELFF
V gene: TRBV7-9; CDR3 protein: CASSSPDREGEKLFF
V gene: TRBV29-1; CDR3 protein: CSVAGGGAIDTQYF
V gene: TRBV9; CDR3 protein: CASSPTDPTNEKLFF
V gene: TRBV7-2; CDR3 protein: CASSLLTHGWDGYTF
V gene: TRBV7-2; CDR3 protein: CASSLRQGDQPQHF
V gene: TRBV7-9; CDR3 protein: CASSTTTGEYNEQFF
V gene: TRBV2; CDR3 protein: CASSVNRPYNEQFF
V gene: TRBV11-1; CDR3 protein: CASSLVSAGYNEQFF
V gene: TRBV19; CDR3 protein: CASSFWDRVSQPQHF
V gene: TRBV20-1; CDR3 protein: CSASGQHGYTF
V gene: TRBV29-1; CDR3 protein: CSVPGGIGKNIQYF
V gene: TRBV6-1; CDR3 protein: CASSVAGYGYTF
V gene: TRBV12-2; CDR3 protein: CASRFSKGGDRRQTGNTEAFF
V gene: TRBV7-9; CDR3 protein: CASSPGQGAYGYTF
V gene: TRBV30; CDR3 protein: CAWNMDRGKTQYF
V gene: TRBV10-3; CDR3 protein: CAISVLAGAREKETQYF
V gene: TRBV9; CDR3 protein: CASSVVGTGSYNEQFF
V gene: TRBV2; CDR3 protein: CASSGQRFNEQFF
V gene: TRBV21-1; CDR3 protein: CASSKGQVKSSGANVLTF
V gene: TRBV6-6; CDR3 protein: CASRLQGLGNQPQHF
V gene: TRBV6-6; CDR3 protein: CASSWGPVRGYTEAFF
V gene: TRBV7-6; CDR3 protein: CASSSGPVETQYF
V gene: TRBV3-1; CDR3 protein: CASSQKGTPQDEQFF
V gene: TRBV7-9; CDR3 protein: CASSLSGQGIGYNEQFF
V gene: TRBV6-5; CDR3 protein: CASSYPGGTEAFF
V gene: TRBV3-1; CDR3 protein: CASSYTGEETQYF
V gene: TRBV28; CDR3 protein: CASSRTYAGELFF
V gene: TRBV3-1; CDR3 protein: CASSQGVADNTEAFF
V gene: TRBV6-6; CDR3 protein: CASSYSILDRNYGYTF
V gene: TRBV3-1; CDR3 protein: CASSQPGADTQYF
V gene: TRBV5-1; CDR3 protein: CASSSGPRGPPGNTIYF
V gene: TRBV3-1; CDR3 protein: CASSRTGGTEAFF
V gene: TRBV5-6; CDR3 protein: CASSSRMGTQYF
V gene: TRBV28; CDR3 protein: CASSLFVYGQGEVTGELFF
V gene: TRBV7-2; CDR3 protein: CASRSTGANVLTF
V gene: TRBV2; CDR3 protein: CASSADYSYNSPLHF
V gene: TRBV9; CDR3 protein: CASSPHSGGPYTQYF
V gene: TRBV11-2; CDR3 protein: CASSQSTGGGIPTDTQYF
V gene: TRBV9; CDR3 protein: CASSVVGDTDTQYF